This T cell receptor beta chain comes out of a study of naive and memory T cell subsets. Two oligonucleotides, mixed equimolar, formed the beta constant-region primer covering TRBC1 and TRBC2. TCRdb reprocessed the UMI-ligation and nested PCR reads with MiXCR, giving one entry per CDR3 protein. The data contain about 150,000 distinct CDR3 sequences, more than 15% of them seen just once; the ten biggest clones take up 0.14%. The TCR comes from a human donor in good health. The sample was naive CD4+ T cells from blood.

The CDR3 protein is CASSQDELAGSTDTQYF. The CDR3 DNA is TGCGCCAGCAGCCAAGACGAACTAGCGGGGTCCACAGATACGCAGTATTTT. This chain uses TRBV4-1 with TRBJ2-3; the match to TRBD2 covers 10 bases. CDR3 length: 17 residues. Germline V gene data show CDR1 as MGHRA and CDR2 as YSYEKL. V lost 0 bases to trimming and J lost 2 bases; unmatched junction nucleotides: 5.